Included here is one T cell receptor beta chain sequence, with context. Here immunoSEQ multiplex PCR was the method, and the copy in TCRdb shows in-frame clones only, minus some. The sample contains about 70,000 clones, around nine tenths of which appear only once. Trimming removed 4 bases at V and 5 bases at J, with 12 bases between. The CDR3 totals 13 residues. Germline V lookup: CDR1 ENHRY, CDR2 SYGVKD. These data are taken from a study of T cell changes during pregnancy in multiple sclerosis. V usage is TRBV10-3 and J usage is TRBJ2-7, with D perhaps matching TRBD1 (6 bases). The sequenced sample was CD4+ T cells from peripheral blood mononuclear cells, obtained after pregnancy. This receptor was identified in a female donor with multiple sclerosis, enrolled in a pregnancy study. The CDR3 loop reads CAISASTGNEQYF. As DNA, the CDR3 is TGTGCCATCAGTGCCTCAACAGGGAACGAGCAGTACTTC.